The T cell receptor beta chain under discussion was sequenced for a study of human T cells and chemical hapten exposure (dated by TCRdb to the early 2020s). The study in broad terms: The libraries were sequenced as a pool, and the TCR yield per sample differed mostly because of small variations in library volumes within the pool. Both TCR alpha and TCR beta chains were sequenced from each blood RNA sample. Peripheral blood TCR repertoire changes were tracked in vivo in alopecia patients during primary and secondary sensitization to the hapten diphenylcyclopropenone (DPC). The paper as a whole reports these results and caveats: Repeated subsampling changed both the strength of the expansion versus patch-test correlation and the threshold at which the correlation became significant. DPC sensitization did not change how many TCRs were above 1 in 1000 frequency, and no evidence was found of alterations in global repertoire structure.

Taken with the paper, the label for time point translates to: healthy volunteer bleed at 2 weeks. Total RNA was extracted from unfractionated whole blood that had been collected in Tempus Blood RNA tubes. Roughly 5 healthy volunteers were used as TCR sequencing controls and were bled at day 0, 2 weeks and 6 weeks. This clonotype was detected only a few times. Its cognate antigen has yet to be identified. Base qualities are missing; no much larger clone stands one base away. Measured from the cysteine to the phenylalanine, the CDR3 is 16 residues long. Only CDR3 DNA remains: 48 bases, in frame from the first base. V is shortened by 0 bases, J by 1 base, and the region joining them spans 12 bases. As encoded in the germline V gene, CDR1 is SGHAT while CDR2 is FQNNGV. Receptor amplification or capture employed RACE. This sample was sequenced with a NextSeq 500. Library preparation attached unique molecular identifiers to individual cDNA molecules for quantitative, reproducible TCR counting. In the paper's pipeline: Samples had a median of 95,638 TCRs, with a range from 23,224 to 690,600. V, J and CDR3 annotation of the TCR reads was carried out using the Decombinator software suite. Every sample was subsampled to the same number of TCRs (28,000) for the PS versus PT1 abundance plots. TCRs were defined as expanded if absent before sensitization and observed at least eight times at the 2-week time point. TCRdb reran the public reads through fastp at Q25 and MiXCR, keeping productive beta chains. Each entry is one CDR3 protein sequence, shown with its most common DNA and genes. V and J calls and clone size were set by TCRdb, not the authors. Recorded for this sample are some 120,000 distinct CDR3 sequences; roughly 9% of them occurred a single time. 1.5% to 2% of the sample rests with the top ten.

The sample comprised whole blood. This TCR was recovered from a male donor in good health. Some clones in this sample may be carry-over from other donors' samples. The chain was built from TRBV11-2 and TRBJ2-5; the D segment is perhaps TRBD1 or TRBD2, each sharing 5 matched bases. This receptor has the CDR3 CASSLEGVFLQETQYF. The DNA sequence reads TGTGCCAGCAGCTTAGAGGGGGTATTTCTCCAAGAGACCCAGTACTTC.